A single sample gave rise to the 22 T cell receptor beta chains below, sequenced in a study of cytomegalovirus exposure and HLA in healthy donors. Use of 60 Vbeta and 13 Jbeta primers characterized the PCR. Some clones are missing from TCRdb's copy, which holds only in-frame ones; the method was immunoSEQ multiplex PCR. The profile shows approximately 100,000 clones, roughly 72% of them singletons. Specimen: PBMCs. These receptors were obtained from a woman younger than 35 in good health and CMV-seropositive.

The J gene is TRBJ1-1, the V gene TRBV9, with D unresolved. The CDR3 is 16 amino acids. Per germline, CDR1 SGDLS and CDR2 YYNGEE. Trimming took off 2 bases at V and 1 base at J, with 15 bases between the two ends. CDR3 in amino acids: CASSVLVASANTEAFF. The CDR3 coding sequence is TGTGCCAGCAGCGTCCTCGTAGCGAGTGCGAACACTGAAGCTTTCTTT.

The chain uses TRBV19 and TRBJ1-5; no clear D gene. Germline CDR1 reads LNHDA; CDR2 reads SQIVND (reference sequence). CDR3 length equals 12 residues. V was pared by 2 bases and J by 7 bases, with 6 bases between. CDR3 in amino acids: CASSISGQPQHF. CDR3 DNA sequence: TGTGCCAGTAGTATATCCGGGCAGCCCCAGCATTTT. Combining the CDR3 with reference TRBV19 and TRBJ1-5 gives the whole variable domain DGGITQSPKYLFRKEGQNVTLSCEQNLNHDAMYWYRQDPGQGLRLIYYSQIVNDFQKGDIAEGYSVSREKKESFPLTVTSAQKNPTAFYLCASSISGQPQHFGDGTRLSIL.

This chain uses TRBV7-9 with TRBJ1-1; unclear D gene. The germline CDR1 and CDR2 sequences are SEHNR and FQNEAQ (reference sequence). Trimming stripped 2 bases from V and 2 bases from J, with 12 bases between. The CDR3 runs 15 residues. The CDR3 is CASSLSRTANTEAFF. CDR3 coding DNA: TGTGCCAGCAGCTTATCGAGGACTGCCAACACTGAAGCTTTCTTT.

V and J are TRBV5-1 and TRBJ2-3; no firm D call. The CDR3 is 14 residues long. With 0 bases removed from V and 4 bases from J, the gap between germline ends came to 9 bases. Germline CDR1 SGHRS, CDR2 YFSETQ. CDR3 in amino acids: CASSLVGPPDTQYF. CDR3 sequence (DNA): TGCGCCAGCAGCTTGGTTGGGCCCCCAGATACGCAGTATTTT.

The chain employs TRBV2 and TRBJ2-1; 10 bases agree with TRBD1. The trim removed 1 base at V and 11 bases at J, leaving 5 bases unmatched. CDR3 length: 14 amino acids. Germline values: CDR1 SNHLY, CDR2 FYNNEI. The CDR3 DNA follows: TGTGCCAGCAGTGAAGGACAGGGGGCCGGAAAGCAGTTCTTC. Translated, it gives CASSEGQGAGKQFF. Based on the CDR3 plus reference TRBV2 and TRBJ2-1, the full variable domain is EPEVTQTPSHQVTQMGQEVILRCVPISNHLYFYWYRQILGQKVEFLVSFYNNEISEKSEIFDDQFSVERPDGSNFTLKIRSTKLEDSAMYFCASSEGQGAGKQFFGPGTRLTVL.

The rearrangement uses TRBV4-2 and TRBJ2-5, with TRBD2 matching 12 bases. The CDR3 has 18 amino acids. The germline gives CDR1 LGHNA, CDR2 YNFKEQ. With V trimmed by 4 bases and J by 4 bases, 13 bases remained unmatched. CDR3 nucleotide sequence: TGTGCCAGCAGCCCGAACAGACTAGCGGGAGTGGGGGGAGAGACCCAGTACTTC. Protein: CASSPNRLAGVGGETQYF.

The J gene is TRBJ2-4, the V gene TRBV29-1; 12 positions agree with TRBD1. Germline CDR1 reads SQVTM; CDR2 reads ANQGSEA. Germline trimming cut 2 bases from V and 7 bases from J; bases unmatched to any gene: 9. The CDR3 runs 16 residues. CDR3 DNA: TGCAGCGTTGAATCAGGGACAGGGGGCGGTGAGAACATTCAGTACTTC. It encodes CSVESGTGGGENIQYF.

This clone has just a few counts. The chain has TRBV7-2 and TRBJ2-7; 7 nucleotides line up with TRBD2. The CDR3 extends over 14 amino acids. J was trimmed by 5 bases and V by 3 bases; bases with no gene match: 7. Germline CDR1 and CDR2: SGHTA and FQGNSA. The CDR3 DNA sequence: TGTGCCAGCAGCTTCGGACTAGTATATGACGAGCAGTACTTC. Its translation is CASSFGLVYDEQYF.

The chain combines TRBV29-1 with TRBJ1-1, with D possibly matching TRBD1 (5 bases). The CDR3 has 13 amino acids. V was pared by 1 base and J by 4 bases, with 10 bases between. CDR1 is SQVTM and CDR2 is ANQGSEA in the germline V gene. The CDR3, as DNA: TGCAGCGTTGAAGCCGGGGGGGGCACTGAAGCTTTCTTT. Its translation: CSVEAGGGTEAFF.

This clone appeared once. One junction end does not reproduce the germline sequence, and a read error may be involved. This CDR3 is also generated by other DNA sequences in the sample. V gene TRBV30 combines with J gene TRBJ2-5, with 12 bases lining up with TRBD2. In germline, CDR1 is GTSNPN, CDR2 SVGIG (reference sequence). The CDR3 spans 15 residues. CDR3 protein: CAWRRLAGDTETQYF. Written as DNA, the CDR3 is TGCGCCTGGAGACGACTAGCGGGAGATACAGAGACCCAGTACTTC.

This chain links TRBV30 with TRBJ2-4; D is unclear. This CDR3 spans 11 amino acids. V lost 7 bases, J lost 7 bases, and 11 bases lay in between. Germline CDR1 and CDR2: GTSNPN and SVGIG (reference sequence). CDR3 nucleotide sequence: TGTGCCTCGGTGAGGATGAACATTCAGTACTTC. Protein sequence: CASVRMNIQYF. Based on the CDR3 plus reference TRBV30 and TRBJ2-4, the full variable domain is SQTIHQWPATLVQPVGSPLSLECTVEGTSNPNLYWYRQAAGRGLQLLFYSVGIGQISSEVPQNLSASRPQDRQFILSSKKLLLSDSGFYLCASVRMNIQYFGAGTRLSVL.

The chain has TRBV11-3 and TRBJ2-1, with D possibly matching TRBD2 (6 bases). Trimming cost V 6 bases and J 9 bases, with 18 bases left between them. The CDR3 is made up of 14 amino acids. Germline V gene data show CDR1 as SGHNT and CDR2 as YENEEA. The CDR3, as DNA: TGTGCCAGCAGAGAGGGCCCGGGAGTGGGTGAGCAGTTCTTC. This encodes CASREGPGVGEQFF.

The V gene is TRBV9, the J gene TRBJ1-1; perhaps TRBD1 as D (5 bases). The CDR3 consists of 14 residues. Germline CDR1 is SGDLS and CDR2 is YYNGEE. V was clipped by 0 bases and J by 2 bases, with 8 bases between them. Here the CDR3 reads CASSVAGVNTEAFF. As DNA, the CDR3 is TGTGCCAGCAGCGTAGCGGGGGTAAACACTGAAGCTTTCTTT.

The CDR3 reads CASNGGGPADTQYF. The CDR3 DNA reads as TGCGCCAGCAACGGGGGAGGGCCGGCAGATACGCAGTATTTT. The rearrangement uses TRBV5-1 and TRBJ2-3; the match to TRBD2 covers 7 bases. The V and J ends lost 6 bases and 4 bases, in that order; junction bases with no gene match: 8. The CDR3 loop spans 14 amino acids. The germline V gene has CDR1 SGHRS and CDR2 YFSETQ.

CDR3 loop: CSVFSGRATYNEQFF. The CDR3 DNA sequence: TGCAGCGTTTTTAGCGGGAGGGCCACCTACAATGAGCAGTTCTTC. V gene TRBV29-1 combines with J gene TRBJ2-1, with 11 bases aligning to TRBD2. Germline V gives CDR1 SQVTM, CDR2 ANQGSEA. V shed 5 bases and J 2 bases; nucleotides not matched to a gene: 5. This CDR3 region has 15 residues.

V and J are TRBV19 and TRBJ2-7, with D perhaps matching TRBD2 (6 bases). Germline V CDR1 and CDR2: LNHDA, SQIVND (reference sequence). The CDR3 is 14 residues long. Between the trimmed V and J ends, which lost 4 bases and 3 bases, there was a span of 13 bases. The CDR3 protein is CASSTRWGVYEQYF. In DNA form, the CDR3 reads TGTGCCAGTAGTACCCGATGGGGGGTCTACGAGCAGTACTTC. The whole variable domain, filled in from reference TRBV19 and TRBJ2-7, reads DGGITQSPKYLFRKEGQNVTLSCEQNLNHDAMYWYRQDPGQGLRLIYYSQIVNDFQKGDIAEGYSVSREKKESFPLTVTSAQKNPTAFYLCASSTRWGVYEQYFGPGTRLTVT.

There are a few counts of this clone. Other DNA sequences in the same sample also yield this CDR3. The V call is TRBV6-5, the J call TRBJ1-6; 9 nucleotides match TRBD1. CDR3 length: 15 residues. Germline V lookup: CDR1 MNHEY, CDR2 SVGAGI. V gave up 0 bases and J gave up 9 bases; unmatched junction bases: 3. CDR3 coding DNA: TGTGCCAGCAGTTACTCTGGACAGGGGACTTCACCCCTCCACTTT. Translation: CASSYSGQGTSPLHF.

This clone was detected only once. One junction end does not reproduce the germline sequence, and a read error may be involved. The J gene is TRBJ2-2, the V gene TRBV19, with TRBD2 identical over 9 bases. Germline V lookup: CDR1 LNHDA, CDR2 SQIVND (reference sequence). The CDR3 sequence is 15 residues long. CDR3 sequence reads: CSSSAGLAGGGELFF. The CDR3 DNA follows: TGTTCCAGTAGTGCGGGACTAGCTGGTGGCGGGGAGCTGTTTTTT.

The V call is TRBV2, the J call TRBJ1-2, with 8 bases that match TRBD1. From germline, CDR1 is SNHLY and CDR2 FYNNEI. This CDR3 region has 15 residues. V trimming: 1 base; J trimming: 3 bases; junction bases outside the gene matches: 4. The CDR3 coding sequence is TGTGCCAGCAGTGAAGGGACAGGGTCATACTATGGCTACACCTTC. Translation: CASSEGTGSYYGYTF.

This clone was counted a few times. V usage is TRBV14 and J usage is TRBJ2-1, with D unresolved. CDR1 SGHDN and CDR2 FVKESK come from the germline V gene. The CDR3 contains 16 residues. Trimming shortened V by 5 bases and J by 2 bases, and 16 bases separated the two germline ends. Written as DNA, the CDR3 is TGTGCCAGCAGCAATTTTTTGTGGGCACCCTACAATGAGCAGTTCTTC. Translating gives CASSNFLWAPYNEQFF.

The gene calls are TRBV19 and TRBJ2-2; maybe TRBD2 (5 bases). This CDR3 has 13 residues. V gave up 3 bases and J gave up 4 bases, with 6 bases separating them. CDR1 is LNHDA, CDR2 SQIVND, per germline (reference sequence). CDR3 loop: CASSIGVTGELFF. The CDR3 bases are TGTGCCAGTAGTATCGGGGTCACCGGGGAGCTGTTTTTT.

This sequence joins TRBV25-1 and TRBJ1-4, with 7 bases that match TRBD1. V gave up 5 bases and J gave up 10 bases; unmatched junction bases: 10. This CDR3 spans 14 amino acids. Germline V lookup: CDR1 MGHDK, CDR2 SYGVNS. CDR3 DNA: TGTGCCAGCAGTCTCCAGGGGGATGAGGGAAAACTGTTTTTT. It yields the protein CASSLQGDEGKLFF.